These 28 T cell receptor beta chains originate from one sample sequenced in a study of blood T cell repertoires in COVID-19. Produced via immunoSEQ multiplex PCR; TCRdb's table is partial and in-frame only. The sample holds 60,000 to 80,000 clones, approximately 80% seen once. Input material: peripheral blood. These receptors originate from a middle-aged man with COVID-19, enrolled during active disease.

This chain connects TRBV9 to TRBJ1-4, with D hard to call. Germline V gives CDR1 SGDLS, CDR2 YYNGEE. V was pared by 4 bases and J by 4 bases, with 14 bases between. The CDR3 is 15 amino acids. The CDR3 DNA is TGTGCCAGCAGCCTCGAAGAGGGAGTTAATGAAAAACTGTTTTTT. Amino acids: CASSLEEGVNEKLFF.

The chain is built from TRBV5-1 and TRBJ2-7; TRBD2 is a possible D gene (5 bases). The V and J ends lost 0 bases and 3 bases respectively, with 10 bases between them. Germline V gives CDR1 SGHRS, CDR2 YFSETQ. CDR3 size: 14 residues. The CDR3 DNA sequence: TGCGCCAGCAGCTTGGGTCCGGGGAACTACGAGCAGTACTTC. Protein product: CASSLGPGNYEQYF. Based on the CDR3 plus reference TRBV5-1 and TRBJ2-7, the full variable domain is KAGVTQTPRYLIKTRGQQVTLSCSPISGHRSVSWYQQTPGQGLQFLFEYFSETQRNKGNFPGRFSGRQFSNSRSEMNVSTLELGDSALYLCASSLGPGNYEQYFGPGTRLTVT.

The V gene is TRBV27, the J gene TRBJ2-3, with D possibly TRBD2 on 6 matching bases. V was cut by 7 bases and J by 0 bases, with 17 bases left in between. The CDR3 has 16 residues. CDR1 and CDR2 (germline): MNHEY, SMNVEV (reference sequence). CDR3 coding DNA: TGTGCCAGCACCCCCCGGGGGTTATCTAGCACAGATACGCAGTATTTT. This encodes CASTPRGLSSTDTQYF.

This rearrangement joins TRBV28 to TRBJ1-5, with a tentative D call TRBD1 (5 bases). Germline V gene sequence: CDR1 MDHEN, CDR2 SYDVKM. Trimming took off 2 bases at V and 7 bases at J, with 9 bases between the two ends. The CDR3 has 13 amino acids. In nucleotides, the CDR3 is TGTGCCAGCAGTTTAGTAGGGGCCCAGCCCCAGCATTTT. Its protein product is CASSLVGAQPQHF.

V and J are TRBV5-4 and TRBJ1-2; no clear D. The V gene lost 2 bases and the J gene lost 4 bases, with 9 bases spanning the gap. CDR1 is SGHNT, CDR2 YYREEE, per germline (reference sequence). CDR3 length: 13 residues. CDR3 sequence: CASSFVGLYGYTF. The CDR3 nucleotides are TGTGCCAGCAGCTTCGTAGGACTCTATGGCTACACCTTC.

V and J are TRBV4-1 and TRBJ1-1, with D perhaps matching TRBD1 (5 bases). The CDR3 spans 17 residues. CDR1 MGHRA and CDR2 YSYEKL come from the germline V gene. V was cut by 3 bases and J by 1 base, with 18 bases left in between. The CDR3, as DNA: TGCGCCAGCAGCCAGGCCTTAGGGGTCCGCGGGAACACTGAAGCTTTCTTT. This codes for CASSQALGVRGNTEAFF.

This chain connects TRBV5-1 to TRBJ1-3; a weak D match, TRBD1 (6 bases). The CDR3 has 15 residues. The germline CDR1 and CDR2 sequences are SGHRS and YFSETQ. V was clipped by 2 bases and J by 8 bases, with 17 bases between them. CDR3 sequence reads: CASSFGARGPDTIYF. CDR3 coding DNA: TGCGCCAGCAGCTTTGGGGCCAGGGGCCCGGACACCATATATTTT.

The V and J genes are TRBV6-5 and TRBJ2-2, with a tentative D call TRBD2 (6 bases). Germline loops: CDR1 MNHEY, CDR2 SVGAGI. V shed 7 bases and J shed 8 bases, with 14 bases lying between them. The CDR3 sequence is 13 residues long. The CDR3 spells CASNHPGTGELFF. DNA of the CDR3: TGTGCCAGCAACCACCCGGGGACTGGGGAGCTGTTTTTT.

The rearrangement links TRBV9 to TRBJ2-1; 12 nucleotides match TRBD1. CDR3 length equals 16 residues. V lost 2 bases, J lost 6 bases, and 6 bases stayed unmatched. Per germline, CDR1 SGDLS and CDR2 YYNGEE. The CDR3 sequence is CASSVLGQGAFNEQFF. The CDR3 DNA sequence: TGTGCCAGCAGCGTTCTGGGACAGGGGGCCTTCAATGAGCAGTTCTTC.

Of note for this clone: An end of the junction differs from the germline gene, which may be a read error. The V call is TRBV9, the J call TRBJ1-3, with D perhaps TRBD1 (6 bases). The CDR3 contains 17 residues. Germline CDR1 and CDR2: SGDLS and YYNGEE. CDR3 DNA sequence: TGTGCCAGCAGCGTAGACCCCCATGGACAGTCTGGGAACACCATATATTTT. Translated: CASSVDPHGQSGNTIYF. Using reference TRBV9 and TRBJ1-3 for the parts outside the CDR3, the full variable domain is DSGVTQTPKHLITATGQRVTLRCSPRSGDLSVYWYQQSLDQGLQFLIQYYNGEERAKGNILERFSAQQFPDLHSELNLSSLELGDSALYFCASSVDPHGQSGNTIYFGEGSWLTVV.

In this sample, this clone turned up many times. The sample contains more than one DNA sequence encoding this CDR3. This rearrangement joins TRBV11-2 to TRBJ1-5; D possibly corresponds to TRBD1 (5 bases). CDR3 size: 14 residues. Looked up from germline, CDR1 is SGHAT and CDR2 is FQNNGV. V dropped 1 base and J dropped 4 bases, with 8 bases sitting between them. The CDR3 region is CASSLGAGNQPQHF. In DNA, the CDR3 is TGTGCCAGCAGCTTAGGGGCAGGGAATCAGCCCCAGCATTTT.

This sequence joins TRBV18 and TRBJ2-2, with no clear D. There are 14 residues in the CDR3. The germline V and J ends were trimmed by 2 bases and 6 bases, with 10 bases remaining between them. From germline, CDR1 is KGHSH and CDR2 LQKENI. CDR3 in DNA: TGTGCCAGCTCACCAAGTTTAGCTCCCGGGGAGCTGTTTTTT. Its protein product is CASSPSLAPGELFF.

This clone was observed a handful of times. V usage is TRBV30 and J usage is TRBJ2-3, with a weak D call TRBD1 (6 bases). The CDR3 contains 15 residues. Trimming removed 7 bases from V and 0 bases from J, with 17 bases in between. Germline V gene data show CDR1 as GTSNPN and CDR2 as SVGIG (reference sequence). The CDR3 is CASTSPDRSTDTQYF. The CDR3 coding sequence is TGTGCCTCCACGAGTCCGGACAGAAGCACAGATACGCAGTATTTT.

The genes are TRBV28 and TRBJ1-1; possibly TRBD1 for D (6 bases). Trimming left V 2 bases short and J 1 base short, with 8 bases between. CDR3 length equals 14 residues. CDR1 and CDR2 from the germline V gene are MDHEN and SYDVKM. CDR3 protein: CASSLTGTNTEAFF. CDR3 nucleotide sequence: TGTGCCAGCAGTTTAACAGGGACGAACACTGAAGCTTTCTTT.

This chain joins TRBV28 and TRBJ2-2; D may be TRBD1 (5 bases). The CDR3 is 16 residues long. V dropped 6 bases and J dropped 0 bases, with 14 bases sitting between them. Germline V gene lookup returns CDR1 MDHEN and CDR2 SYDVKM. The CDR3 here is CASSQSRAANTGELFF. The CDR3 DNA follows: TGTGCCAGCAGCCAGTCCAGGGCAGCGAACACCGGGGAGCTGTTTTTT.

CDR3 amino acids: CASSDSPDSHYGYTF. The CDR3 nucleotides read TGTGCCAGCAGTGACTCACCAGATTCTCACTATGGCTACACCTTC. The rearrangement joins TRBV6-4 to TRBJ1-2; the D is unclear. The germline gives CDR1 MRHNA, CDR2 SNTAGT. This CDR3 comprises 15 residues. Trimming removed 0 bases from V and 3 bases from J, with 11 bases in between.

The chain carries TRBV28 and TRBJ1-4; D is perhaps TRBD1 (6 bases). Trimming cost V 3 bases and J 14 bases, with 13 bases left between them. This CDR3 contains 12 residues. Germline V lookup: CDR1 MDHEN, CDR2 SYDVKM. The CDR3 DNA sequence: TGTGCCAGCAGTTTTCTTGGCAGGGGCCTGTTTTTT. Amino acids: CASSFLGRGLFF.

This clone was observed once. The V call is TRBV4-3, the J call TRBJ1-6; D not resolved. Germline CDR1 LGHNA, CDR2 YSLEER. Trimming removed 0 bases from V and 6 bases from J, with 6 bases in between. The CDR3 runs to 14 residues. The CDR3 nucleotides are TGCGCCAGCAGCCAAGATGTCAGTAATTCACCCCTCCACTTT. This encodes CASSQDVSNSPLHF.

The chain has TRBV28 and TRBJ2-3, with D possibly matching TRBD2 (6 bases). CDR1 MDHEN and CDR2 SYDVKM come from the germline V gene. There are 22 residues in the CDR3. V was cut by 4 bases and J by 2 bases, with 34 bases left in between. For the CDR3, the DNA is TGTGCCAGCAGTTCCCTTATCTCCCCGTGGCGGGGCGTATTCAACGACACAGATACGCAGTATTTT. Protein sequence: CASSSLISPWRGVFNDTDTQYF. Full variable domain (rest looked up from reference TRBV28 and TRBJ2-3): DVKVTQSSRYLVKRTGEKVFLECVQDMDHENMFWYRQDPGLGLRLIYFSYDVKMKEKGDIPEGYSVSREKKERFSLILESASTNQTSMYLCASSSLISPWRGVFNDTDTQYFGPGTRLTVL.

The genes are TRBV13 and TRBJ2-1; TRBD2 is a possible D gene (6 bases). Trimming pared 5 bases from V and 5 bases from J, leaving 13 bases between. The CDR3 totals 14 residues. The V gene's germline CDR1 is PRHDT and CDR2 FYEKMQ (reference sequence). For the CDR3, the DNA is TGTGCCAGCAGCCCCCGCGGGGAGGACAATGAGCAGTTCTTC. This codes for CASSPRGEDNEQFF.

The chain has TRBV7-9 and TRBJ2-1; D perhaps matches TRBD1 (6 bases). The CDR3 has 14 residues. The V end lost 7 bases, the J end lost 2 bases, and 12 bases lay between the germline ends. CDR1 and CDR2 (germline): SEHNR, FQNEAQ (reference sequence). CDR3 sequence: CASNGQSPYNEQFF. CDR3 in DNA: TGTGCCAGCAACGGACAGAGTCCCTACAATGAGCAGTTCTTC.

The V and J genes are TRBV20-1 and TRBJ1-5; no firm D call. CDR3 length equals 11 residues. Germline lookup yields CDR1 DFQATT and CDR2 SNEGSKA (reference sequence). CDR3: CREARNQPQHF. CDR3 coding DNA: TGCAGGGAGGCCCGCAATCAGCCCCAGCATTTT.

This sequence joins TRBV7-9 and TRBJ1-1; D call uncertain. Germline V gene data show CDR1 as SEHNR and CDR2 as FQNEAQ (reference sequence). Trimming took 3 bases from V and 5 from J, leaving 7 bases between them. This CDR3 contains 12 residues. The CDR3 DNA reads TGTGCCAGCAGCTTTAGTGTTACTGAAGCTTTCTTT. Translating it yields CASSFSVTEAFF.

This clone appeared once. The chain joins TRBV14 to TRBJ1-4; D uncertain. Germline V gene lookup returns CDR1 SGHDN and CDR2 FVKESK. This CDR3 is 15 amino acids long. V was shortened by 0 bases and J by 4 bases, with 9 bases between the two germline ends. The CDR3, as DNA: TGTGCCAGCAGCCAAGACATGGGGAGTAATGAAAAACTGTTTTTT. It specifies CASSQDMGSNEKLFF.

The chain links TRBV3-1 (or the pseudogene TRBV3-2) to TRBJ2-7; the D gene is possibly TRBD2 (6 bases). The V end lost 0 bases, the J end lost 6 bases, and 12 bases lay between the germline ends. Per germline, CDR1 LGHDT and CDR2 YNNKEL (reference sequence). This CDR3 has 14 residues. DNA of the CDR3: TGTGCCAGCAGCCAAGAGAACAGCGGGTTCGAGCAGTACTTC. Its protein product is CASSQENSGFEQYF.

This clone showed up just a few times. Other DNA sequences of this sample code for an identical CDR3. The V and J genes are TRBV28 and TRBJ2-7, with 8 bases fitting TRBD1. V lost 5 bases, J lost 1 base, and 4 bases stayed unmatched. This CDR3 spans 14 amino acids. The V gene's germline CDR1 is MDHEN and CDR2 SYDVKM. CDR3 DNA: TGTGCCAGCAGTGGACAGGGAGAATCCTACGAGCAGTACTTC. As protein: CASSGQGESYEQYF.

The CDR3 nucleotides are TGCGCCAGCAGCTTGGTGGGGGCAGGCCTCTCCTACGAGCAGTACTTC. Its translation: CASSLVGAGLSYEQYF. The chain couples TRBV5-1 to TRBJ2-7; TRBD1 might be the D (6 bases). The germline V gene encodes CDR1 SGHRS and CDR2 YFSETQ. Between the trimmed V and J ends, which lost 0 bases and 0 bases, there was a span of 13 bases. There are 16 residues in the CDR3.

The chain is built from TRBV9 and TRBJ2-5; 7 bases align to TRBD1. This CDR3 has 14 residues. J gave up 5 bases and V 3 bases, and 7 bases lay outside the gene matches. Germline lookup yields CDR1 SGDLS and CDR2 YYNGEE. The CDR3 spells CASSEQGLGETQYF. In DNA form, the CDR3 reads TGTGCCAGCAGCGAACAGGGGCTGGGTGAGACCCAGTACTTC.